Following are 9 T cell receptor beta chains from one sample sequenced in a study of cytomegalovirus exposure and HLA in healthy donors. Use of 60 Vbeta and 13 Jbeta primers characterized the PCR. Profiling relied on immunoSEQ multiplex PCR, and the TCRdb table lists in-frame clones only, not all of them. Here the sample spans some 160,000 clones, more than 65% being singletons. Sequencing used PBMCs. The receptors here all came from a woman aged 50 to 65 in good health and CMV-seronegative.

The chain combines TRBV28 with TRBJ1-5; the D gene is possibly TRBD1 (5 bases). CDR1 MDHEN and CDR2 SYDVKM come from the germline V gene. This CDR3 spans 17 amino acids. V gave up 4 bases and J gave up 4 bases, with 20 bases separating them. DNA of the CDR3: TGTGCCAGCAGTTCAAAACCGGGACTGAGTCCGAATCAGCCCCAGCATTTT. As protein: CASSSKPGLSPNQPQHF.

The count of this clone is one. The same CDR3 also results from other DNA sequences found in this sample. V and J are TRBV2 and TRBJ1-1, with D unclear. Germline V gene lookup returns CDR1 SNHLY and CDR2 FYNNEI. V was pared by 7 bases and J by 0 bases, with 12 bases between. This CDR3 contains 14 residues. CDR3 DNA: TGTGCCAGCATCCGTTCAGGTTTGAACACTGAAGCTTTCTTT. The encoded protein is CASIRSGLNTEAFF.

This clone was observed a handful of times. The chain uses TRBV6-5 and TRBJ1-2; D is ambiguous. V was clipped by 2 bases and J by 2 bases, with 15 bases between them. The CDR3 loop spans 16 amino acids. CDR1 is MNHEY and CDR2 is SVGAGI in the germline V gene. The CDR3 reads CASSYRPSAANYGYTF. The CDR3 region has the DNA TGTGCCAGCAGTTACCGTCCCTCGGCGGCCAACTATGGCTACACCTTC.

V is TRBV7-2 and J is TRBJ2-1, with a possible D match to TRBD2 (6 bases). This CDR3 comprises 16 residues. Deletions cut 1 base from V and 2 bases from J, with 12 bases between. The germline V gene has CDR1 SGHTA and CDR2 FQGNSA. The CDR3 region is CASSLVGGGTYNEQFF. CDR3 nucleotide sequence: TGTGCCAGCAGCTTAGTTGGTGGGGGGACCTACAATGAGCAGTTCTTC.

The chain combines TRBV6-1 with TRBJ2-1; 9 bases agree with TRBD2. The CDR3 extends over 15 amino acids. Trimming cost V 4 bases and J 9 bases; bases outside gene matches: 10. CDR1 and CDR2 (germline): MNHNS, SASEGT. The CDR3 DNA follows: TGTGCCAGCAGTGTTGGTAGCGGGAGAGGAACTGAGCAGTTCTTC. It codes for CASSVGSGRGTEQFF.

The sample holds one count of this clone. One end of the junction does not line up with germline, which may come from a read error. The rearrangement uses TRBV13 and TRBJ1-5; unclear D gene. The CDR3 extends over 13 amino acids. The germline CDR1 and CDR2 sequences are PRHDT and FYEKMQ (reference sequence). CDR3 region: CASSLSGNQSQHF. In nucleotides, the CDR3 is TGTGCCAGCAGCTTAAGCGGCAATCAGTCCCAGCATTTT.

The rearrangement uses TRBV5-1 and TRBJ1-2; maybe TRBD1 (6 bases). V lost 1 base, J lost 8 bases, and 15 bases lay in between. Germline V gene sequence: CDR1 SGHRS, CDR2 YFSETQ. The CDR3 is 14 residues long. CDR3 in amino acids: CASSLLQGTQGYTF. The CDR3 nucleotides read TGCGCCAGCAGCTTGCTACAGGGAACTCAAGGCTACACCTTC.

J is TRBJ1-6 and V is TRBV27; the match to TRBD1 covers 10 bases. The junction had 9 bases not matched to a gene; V was cut back by 6 bases and J by 7 bases. In germline, CDR1 is MNHEY, CDR2 SMNVEV (reference sequence). CDR3 length equals 16 residues. The CDR3 here is CASRKEGQGTNSPLHF. CDR3 DNA sequence: TGTGCCAGCAGGAAGGAGGGACAGGGGACCAATTCACCCCTCCACTTT.

The CDR3: CASNFRVDKINEQFF. DNA of the CDR3: TGTGCCAGCAATTTCAGGGTAGACAAGATCAATGAGCAGTTCTTC. This chain links TRBV6-1 with TRBJ2-1; the D gene is possibly TRBD1 (5 bases). The V end lost 7 bases, the J end lost 6 bases, and 19 bases lay between the germline ends. Germline V lookup: CDR1 MNHNS, CDR2 SASEGT. There are 15 residues in the CDR3.